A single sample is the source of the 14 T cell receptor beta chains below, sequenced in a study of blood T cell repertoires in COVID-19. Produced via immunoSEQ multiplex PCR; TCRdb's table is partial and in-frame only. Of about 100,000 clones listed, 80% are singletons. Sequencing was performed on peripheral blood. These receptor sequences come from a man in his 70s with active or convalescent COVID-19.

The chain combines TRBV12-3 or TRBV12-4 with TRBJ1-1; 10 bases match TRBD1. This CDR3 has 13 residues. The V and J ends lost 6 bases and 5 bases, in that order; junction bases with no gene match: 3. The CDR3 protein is CASRTGGRTEAFF. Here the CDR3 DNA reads TGTGCCAGCAGGACAGGGGGCCGGACTGAAGCTTTCTTT.

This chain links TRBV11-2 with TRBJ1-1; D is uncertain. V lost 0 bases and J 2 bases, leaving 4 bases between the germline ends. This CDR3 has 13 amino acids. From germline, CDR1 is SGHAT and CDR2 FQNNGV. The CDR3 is CASSLDSNTEAFF. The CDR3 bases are TGTGCCAGCAGCTTAGACTCCAACACTGAAGCTTTCTTT.

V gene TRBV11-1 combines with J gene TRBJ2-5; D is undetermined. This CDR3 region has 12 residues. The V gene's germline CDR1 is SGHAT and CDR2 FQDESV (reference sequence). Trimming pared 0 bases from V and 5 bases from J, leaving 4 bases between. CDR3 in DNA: TGTGCCAGCAGCTTAGCGCGGGAGACCCAGTACTTC. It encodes CASSLARETQYF.

CDR3 residues: CASSALGRGENTEAFF. DNA for the CDR3: TGTGCCAGCAGCGCCCTCGGGCGGGGTGAGAACACTGAAGCTTTCTTT. This chain links TRBV2 with TRBJ1-1; D unresolved. The CDR3 is 16 residues long. The germline V gene encodes CDR1 SNHLY and CDR2 FYNNEI. V was cut by 6 bases and J by 1 base, with 18 bases left in between.

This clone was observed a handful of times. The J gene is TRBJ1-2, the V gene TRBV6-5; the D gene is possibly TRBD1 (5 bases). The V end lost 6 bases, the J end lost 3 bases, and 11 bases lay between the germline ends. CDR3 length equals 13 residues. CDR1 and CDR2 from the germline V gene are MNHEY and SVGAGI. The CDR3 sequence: CASSNGADYGYTF. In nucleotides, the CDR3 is TGTGCCAGCAGCAATGGGGCGGACTATGGCTACACCTTC.

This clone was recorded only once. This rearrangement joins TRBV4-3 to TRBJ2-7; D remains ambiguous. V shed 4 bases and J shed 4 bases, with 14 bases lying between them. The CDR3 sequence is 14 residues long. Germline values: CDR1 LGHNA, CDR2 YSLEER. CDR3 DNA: TGCGCCAGCAGCCCTACTTATAACGGGTACGAGCAGTACTTC. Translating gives CASSPTYNGYEQYF.

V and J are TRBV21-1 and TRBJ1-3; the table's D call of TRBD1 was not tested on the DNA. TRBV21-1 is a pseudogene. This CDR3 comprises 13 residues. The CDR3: CATDRISGNTIYF. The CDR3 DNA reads TGTGCCACTGACAGGATCTCTGGAAACACCATATATTTT.

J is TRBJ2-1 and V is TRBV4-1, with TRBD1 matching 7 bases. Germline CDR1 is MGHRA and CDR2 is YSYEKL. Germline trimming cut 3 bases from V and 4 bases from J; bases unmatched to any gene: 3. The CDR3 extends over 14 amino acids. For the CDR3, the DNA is TGCGCCAGCAGCCAGAGGGACAGATACAATGAGCAGTTCTTC. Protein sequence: CASSQRDRYNEQFF.

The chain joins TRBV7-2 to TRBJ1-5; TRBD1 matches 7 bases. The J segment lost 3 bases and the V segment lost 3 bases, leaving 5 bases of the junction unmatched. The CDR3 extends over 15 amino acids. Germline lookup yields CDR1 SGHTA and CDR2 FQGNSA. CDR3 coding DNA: TGTGCCAGCAGCTTCCGACAGGGACCCAATCAGCCCCAGCATTTT. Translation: CASSFRQGPNQPQHF.

This CDR3 is CASSPGTSIYEQYF. The DNA of the CDR3 is TGTGCCAGCAGCCCCGGGACTAGTATCTACGAGCAGTACTTC. This rearrangement joins TRBV7-6 to TRBJ2-7, with TRBD2 matching over 8 bases. Germline V gives CDR1 SGHVS, CDR2 FNYEAQ. With 5 bases clipped from V and 3 bases from J, the junction kept 6 bases outside the gene matches. The CDR3 consists of 14 residues. Drawing the rest from reference TRBV7-6 and TRBJ2-7, the complete variable domain is GAGVSQSPRYKVTKRGQDVALRCDPISGHVSLYWYRQALGQGPEFLTYFNYEAQQDKSGLPNDRFSAERPEGSISTLTIQRTEQRDSAMYRCASSPGTSIYEQYFGPGTRLTVT.

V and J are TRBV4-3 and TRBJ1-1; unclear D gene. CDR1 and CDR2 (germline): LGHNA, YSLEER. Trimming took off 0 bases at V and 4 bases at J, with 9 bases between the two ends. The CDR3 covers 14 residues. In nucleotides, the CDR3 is TGCGCCAGCAGCCAAGATAGGCGGAGCACTGAAGCTTTCTTT. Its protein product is CASSQDRRSTEAFF.

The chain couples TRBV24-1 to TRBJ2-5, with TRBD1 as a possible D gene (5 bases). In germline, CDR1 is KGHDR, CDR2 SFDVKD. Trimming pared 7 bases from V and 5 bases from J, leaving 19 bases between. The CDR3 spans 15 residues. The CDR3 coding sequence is TGTGCCACCAGCGAGCCCGCAAGGGGCGCTGAGACCCAGTACTTC. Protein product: CATSEPARGAETQYF.

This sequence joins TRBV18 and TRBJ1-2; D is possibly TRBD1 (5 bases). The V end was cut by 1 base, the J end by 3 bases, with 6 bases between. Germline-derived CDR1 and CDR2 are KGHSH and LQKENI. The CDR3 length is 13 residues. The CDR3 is CASSPRRDYGYTF. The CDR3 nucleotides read TGTGCCAGCTCACCACGCAGGGACTATGGCTACACCTTC.

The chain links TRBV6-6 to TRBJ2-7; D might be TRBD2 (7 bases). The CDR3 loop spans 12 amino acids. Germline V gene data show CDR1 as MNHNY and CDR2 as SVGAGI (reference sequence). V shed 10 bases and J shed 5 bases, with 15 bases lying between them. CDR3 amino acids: CATLGGRHEQYF. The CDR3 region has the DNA TGTGCCACCTTGGGGGGGCGGCACGAGCAGTACTTC.